This T cell receptor (beta chain) derives from a study of graft-versus-host responses after intestinal transplantation. This clone was counted once. Its antigen remains unidentified. Measured with immunoSEQ multiplex PCR; TCRdb has only the in-frame clones, and not every one. This sample yields some 120,000 clones, of which just over 90% are seen a single time; more than 0.15% belongs to the top ten. With V trimmed by 7 bases and J by 7 bases, 12 bases remained unmatched. The germline CDR1 and CDR2 sequences are SGHRS and YFSETQ. This CDR3 is 15 amino acids long. This clonotype was sampled from a human donor who received an intestinal transplant. The chain is built from TRBV5-1 and TRBJ2-1; TRBD2 aligns across 9 bases. The sequences come from unstimulated CD4+ T cells sorted from spleen or lymph node cells, collected before intestinal transplant. The CDR3 nucleotides are TGCGCCAGCTCTGATCCGGGGACTAGCATGAATGAGCAGTTCTTC. Its translation: CASSDPGTSMNEQFF.